This entry describes one TCR beta chain. The data belong to a study of CD8+ T cells in alopecia areata. RNA was extracted and reverse transcribed into cDNA as the sequencing template. Clones were read by immunoSEQ multiplex PCR, and TCRdb kept only the in-frame ones, dropping some. Of approximately 34,000 clones in the sample, 55% were seen once. Sorted populations comprised CD4+ and CD8+ T cells obtained from PBMCs. Looked up from germline, CDR1 is SGHTA and CDR2 is FQGTGA. CDR3 length: 15 amino acids. With 0 bases removed from V and 1 base from J, the gap between germline ends came to 8 bases. The chain couples TRBV7-3 to TRBJ2-3, with no clear D. Material: NKG2D-high CD8+ T cells sorted from blood. This TCR derives from a human donor with alopecia areata. CDR3 sequence (DNA): TGTGCCAGCAGCTTAACAGGCGATCGCACAGATACGCAGTATTTT. Its protein is CASSLTGDRTDTQYF.